These T cell receptor beta chains were read from a single sample in a study of shared clonotypes between healthy human individuals. Assay used: immunoSEQ multiplex PCR; TCRdb lists only in-frame clones, some missing. The sample holds more than 2,000,000 clones, over 90% seen once. Material: naive CD4+ T cells from PBMCs. The receptors come from a man younger than 35 in good health. Some clones in this sample may be carry-over from other donors' samples. CDR3s include the opening cysteine and the closing phenylalanine or tryptophan. Each record gives: V gene, J gene, D gene, CDR3 protein, CDR3 DNA. A D gene is named only where the DNA matches it firmly.

>TRBV7-3|TRBJ2-3|-
CASSPAGTSTDTQYF
TGTGCCAGCAGCCCTGCCGGGACGTCCACAGATACGCAGTATTTT
>TRBV5-4|TRBJ2-6|TRBD1
CASRATGATSGANVLTF
TGTGCCAGCAGAGCGACAGGGGCAACTTCTGGGGCCAACGTCCTGACTTTC
>TRBV6-6|TRBJ2-7|TRBD2
CASRRWGGRGYEQYF
TGTGCCAGCAGGCGCTGGGGGGGGAGGGGCTACGAGCAGTACTTC
>TRBV28|TRBJ1-1|-
CASTPWGRGGTEAFF
TGTGCCAGCACCCCTTGGGGTAGGGGTGGGACTGAAGCTTTCTTT
>TRBV7-3|TRBJ2-7|-
CASSLGVPYEQYF
TGTGCCAGCAGCTTAGGAGTCCCCTACGAGCAGTACTTC
>TRBV2|TRBJ2-7|-
CASSDVPEGEQYF
TGTGCCAGCAGTGATGTCCCGGAGGGCGAGCAGTACTTC
>TRBV7-9|TRBJ1-2|-
CASSLGIGGGYTF
TGTGCCAGCAGCTTAGGGATCGGAGGGGGCTACACCTTC
>TRBV27|TRBJ2-5|-
CASRRLGGQETQYF
TGTGCCAGCAGGCGGTTGGGGGGCCAAGAGACCCAGTACTTC
>TRBV28|TRBJ2-2|TRBD2
CASSGQGGRAGELFF
TGTGCCAGCAGTGGGCAGGGCGGGAGGGCCGGGGAGCTGTTTTTT
>TRBV11-2|TRBJ1-2|-
CATNNRGRYTF
TGTGCCACTAATAACCGGGGGAGGTACACCTTC
>TRBV7-9|TRBJ2-2|-
CASSPGGRRTNTGELFF
TGTGCCAGCAGCCCGGGCGGACGAAGGACGAACACCGGGGAGCTGTTTTTT
>TRBV4-1|TRBJ1-2|-
CASSQETGGYGYTF
TGCGCCAGCAGCCAAGAGACAGGAGGCTATGGCTACACCTTC
>TRBV2|TRBJ2-7|-
CASSDWGSYEQYF
TGTGCCAGCAGTGATTGGGGTTCCTACGAGCAGTACTTC
>TRBV15|TRBJ2-2|TRBD2
CATSRVYAGANTGELFF
TGTGCCACCAGCAGAGTATATGCGGGAGCGAACACCGGGGAGCTGTTTTTT